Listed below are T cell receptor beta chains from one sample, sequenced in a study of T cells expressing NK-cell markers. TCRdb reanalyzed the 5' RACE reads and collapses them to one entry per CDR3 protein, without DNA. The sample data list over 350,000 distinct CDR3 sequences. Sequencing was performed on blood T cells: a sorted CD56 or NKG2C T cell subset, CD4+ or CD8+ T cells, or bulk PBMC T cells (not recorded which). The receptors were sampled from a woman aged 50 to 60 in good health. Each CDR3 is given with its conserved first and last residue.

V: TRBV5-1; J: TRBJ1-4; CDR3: CASSPRQGTNEKLFF
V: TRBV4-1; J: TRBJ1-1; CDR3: CASRIQAMNTEAFF
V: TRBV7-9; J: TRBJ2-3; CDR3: CASSLATGGPTDTQYF
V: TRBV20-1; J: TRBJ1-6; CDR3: CSARDWGQGNSPLHF
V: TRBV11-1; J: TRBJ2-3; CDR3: CASSPGRKGESGTQYF
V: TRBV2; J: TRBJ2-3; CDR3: CASSQTSGSTDTQYF
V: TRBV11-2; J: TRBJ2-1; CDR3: CASSFSPGEQFF
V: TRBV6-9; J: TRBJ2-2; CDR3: CASKGGTYASNRELFF
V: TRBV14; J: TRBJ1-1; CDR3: CASSHAEAGEAFF
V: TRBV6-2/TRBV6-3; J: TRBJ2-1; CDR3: CASTPGVNEQFF
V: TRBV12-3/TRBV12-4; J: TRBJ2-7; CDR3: CASFTSRPSYEQYF
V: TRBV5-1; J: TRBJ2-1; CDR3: CASSSRPGDEQFF
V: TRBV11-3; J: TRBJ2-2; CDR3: CASSPPRAVDTGELFF
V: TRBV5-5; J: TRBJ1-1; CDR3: CASSLAVFNVAFF
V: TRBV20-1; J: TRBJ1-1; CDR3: CSTSDRNTEAFF
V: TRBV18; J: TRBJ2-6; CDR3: CASSPIGGVGSGANVLTF
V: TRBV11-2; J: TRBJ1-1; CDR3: CASSYLVDEAFF
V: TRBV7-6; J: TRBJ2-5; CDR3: CASSLGVSGRGIQETQYF
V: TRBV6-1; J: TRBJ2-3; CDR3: CASSLARGTSTDTQYF
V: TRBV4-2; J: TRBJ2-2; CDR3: CASSYQIGERATGELFF
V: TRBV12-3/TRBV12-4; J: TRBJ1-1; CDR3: CASRPPTGSMNTEAFF
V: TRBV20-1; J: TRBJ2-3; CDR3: CSARGRTGSSTDTQYF
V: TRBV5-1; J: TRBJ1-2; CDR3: CASSLGTGTENYGYTF
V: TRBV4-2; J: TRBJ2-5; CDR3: CASSRAAGEEETQYF
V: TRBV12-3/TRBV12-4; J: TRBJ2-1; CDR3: CASRGLSYNEQFF
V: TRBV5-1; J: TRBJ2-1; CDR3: CASSTTSGSNEQFF
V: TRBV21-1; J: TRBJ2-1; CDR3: CASSTQRCGTVYNEQFF
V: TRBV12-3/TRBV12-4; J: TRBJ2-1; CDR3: CASTLAGIYNEQFF
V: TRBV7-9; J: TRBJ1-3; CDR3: CASSLKIPHFSSGNTIYF
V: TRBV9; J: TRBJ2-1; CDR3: CASSISPPGLALSGEQFF
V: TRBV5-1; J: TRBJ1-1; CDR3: CASSLAGGGPTEAFF
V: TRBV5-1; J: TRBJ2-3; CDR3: CASSGIGLAPTDTQYF
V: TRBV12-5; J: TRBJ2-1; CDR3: CASGKTSGPYNEQFF
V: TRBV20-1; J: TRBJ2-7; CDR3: CSVRRVSGYEQYF
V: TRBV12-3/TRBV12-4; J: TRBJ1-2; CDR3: CASSPGTGLTDGYTF